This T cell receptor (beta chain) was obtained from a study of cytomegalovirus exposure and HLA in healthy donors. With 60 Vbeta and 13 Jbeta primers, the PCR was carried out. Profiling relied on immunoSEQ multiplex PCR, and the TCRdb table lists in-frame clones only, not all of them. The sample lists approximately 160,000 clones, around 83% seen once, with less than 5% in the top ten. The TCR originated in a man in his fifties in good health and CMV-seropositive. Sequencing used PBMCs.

The CDR3 DNA is TGTGCCAGCAGCTTAGGGAGAGGACAGGGGGATGGCTACACCTTC. It specifies CASSLGRGQGDGYTF. The chain joins TRBV7-9 to TRBJ1-2; 10 bases fit TRBD1. The length of the CDR3 is 15 residues. The germline gives CDR1 SEHNR, CDR2 FQNEAQ (reference sequence). Trimming at V came to 1 base and at J to 6 bases, leaving 5 bases not matched to a gene.